The rows below give T cell receptor beta chains drawn from one sample of a study of T cells in Graves' hyperthyroidism and ophthalmopathy. A single record per CDR3 protein comes from TCRdb applying MiXCR to the multiplex PCR reads. This sample has roughly 550,000 distinct CDR3 sequences, with about 15% found just once. Material for sequencing was blood. These receptors all come from a woman aged 25 to 39 with Graves' ophthalmopathy. Each CDR3 is given with its conserved first and last residue. The D gene is left open where the match is weak.

TRBV10-3	17	TRBD1	TRBJ2-5	CASSLLGTEGWGETQYF
TRBV20-1	13	TRBD1	TRBJ2-7	CSASGQGAQEQYF
TRBV6-2/TRBV6-3	16	.	TRBJ2-1	CASSPGVARGTDEQFF
TRBV20-1	17	TRBD1	TRBJ2-1	CSAFLSPGQGRNNEQFF
TRBV27	15	.	TRBJ1-5	CASRSAGGDRGPQHF
TRBV30	13	.	TRBJ2-7	CAWSVALWYEQYF
TRBV14	13	.	TRBJ1-1	CASSQVVGAEAFF
TRBV12-3/TRBV12-4	14	.	TRBJ1-5	CASRPGGGNQPQHF
TRBV4-1	13	.	TRBJ2-7	CASSQDSAYEQYF
TRBV5-1	14	.	TRBJ1-6	CASSNKLNNSPLHF
TRBV20-1	17	TRBD2	TRBJ2-2	CSARDNGGRANTGELFF
TRBV4-3	15	.	TRBJ1-5	CASSQEWDNNQPQHF
TRBV5-1	12	.	TRBJ2-1	CASSFLQNEQFF
TRBV6-2/TRBV6-3	14	.	.	CASSYPDSTDTQHF
TRBV5-1	15	TRBD1	TRBJ2-3	CASSLVDRVTDRQYF
TRBV28	15	.	TRBJ1-2	CASSFPRGLSYGYTF
TRBV5-6	13	TRBD1	TRBJ1-1	CASIGTGNTEAFF
TRBV28	15	.	TRBJ1-1	CASSYTRISDTEAFF
TRBV6-1	15	.	TRBJ1-5	CASSQSFLSNQPQHF
TRBV28	12	.	TRBJ1-1	CAIAGGTTEAFF
TRBV6-1	14	.	TRBJ1-3	CASSIDNSGNTIYF
TRBV28	14	.	TRBJ2-3	CASSFGVLTDTQYF
TRBV28	13	TRBD2	TRBJ2-7	CASSYGGLGEQYF
TRBV7-3	14	.	TRBJ2-7	CASRSPGGGYEQYF
TRBV6-2/TRBV6-3	16	TRBD2	TRBJ2-7	CASSSSAGGPTYEQYF
TRBV9	14	TRBD1	TRBJ2-7	CASSIRTGGDEQYF
TRBV5-5	15	.	TRBJ1-5	CASSSSGSSGQPQHF
TRBV27	17	.	TRBJ1-1	CASSSHIRSPANTEAFF
TRBV4-3	18	.	TRBJ1-5	CASSQDNWYSDSNQPQHF
TRBV3-1	15	TRBD1	TRBJ2-7	CASSQYVDRVDEQYF
TRBV3-1	15	.	TRBJ2-3	CASSSAGGITDTQYF
TRBV10-3	11	.	TRBJ1-1	CATTRHTEAFF
TRBV11-2	13	.	TRBJ1-4	CASSQAGSSELFF
TRBV20-1	12	TRBD1	TRBJ2-5	CSAGQNQETQYF
TRBV27	17	.	TRBJ2-1	CASSLSRRRSSYNEQFF
TRBV3-1	15	TRBD2	TRBJ2-1	CASSWPTSGSDEQFF
TRBV14	15	TRBD2	TRBJ2-7	CASTRSGGPFYEQYF
TRBV5-4	14	TRBD2	TRBJ2-3	CATGAREDTDTQYF
TRBV7-2	13	.	TRBJ2-3	CASSWGSSDTQYF
TRBV20-1	16	TRBD2	TRBJ2-1	CSARSGRNYRYNEQFF
TRBV2	15	.	TRBJ1-6	CASSQLGGGNSPLHF
TRBV6-1	14	.	TRBJ1-2	CASSPMRSGDGYTF
TRBV28	15	.	TRBJ1-3	CASSLTGTSGNTIYF
TRBV7-3	15	TRBD1	TRBJ2-2	CASTRQPGGTGELFF
TRBV12-3/TRBV12-4	14	.	TRBJ2-7	CASSLVSGLFEQYF
TRBV28	14	.	TRBJ1-3	CATLGGMGGNTIYF
TRBV5-5	16	.	TRBJ2-7	CASTTVGTGTTYEQYF
TRBV28	14	TRBD1	TRBJ1-1	CASSRRDRASKAFF
TRBV20-1	18	TRBD2	TRBJ2-1	CSARGVSGRFSSYNEQFF
TRBV11-2	16	.	TRBJ1-2	CASSLVGGSASWGYTF
TRBV4-1	18	TRBD2	TRBJ2-1	CASSQDSRLAGPLDEQFF
TRBV28	19	TRBD2	TRBJ2-2	CASSLGFGVSGMNTGELFF